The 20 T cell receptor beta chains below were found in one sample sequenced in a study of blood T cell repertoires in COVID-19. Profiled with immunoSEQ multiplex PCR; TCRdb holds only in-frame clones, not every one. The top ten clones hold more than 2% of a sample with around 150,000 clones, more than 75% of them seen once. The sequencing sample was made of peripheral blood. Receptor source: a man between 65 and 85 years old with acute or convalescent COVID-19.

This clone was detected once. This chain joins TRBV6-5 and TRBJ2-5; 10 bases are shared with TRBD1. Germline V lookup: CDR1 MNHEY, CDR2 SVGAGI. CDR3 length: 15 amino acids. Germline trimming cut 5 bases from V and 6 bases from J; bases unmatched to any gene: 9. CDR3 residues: CASSPGQGERKTQYF. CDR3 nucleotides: TGTGCCAGCAGTCCCGGACAGGGGGAAAGGAAGACCCAGTACTTC.

CDR3 DNA: TGTGCCAGCAGCTTACATCCCGGGACTAGCGGGAACACCGGGGAGCTGTTTTTT. Its translation: CASSLHPGTSGNTGELFF. The genes are TRBV7-3 and TRBJ2-2; 11 bases are shared with TRBD2. The CDR3 contains 18 residues. Germline CDR1 SGHTA, CDR2 FQGTGA. The trim removed 2 bases at V and 1 base at J, leaving 6 bases unmatched.

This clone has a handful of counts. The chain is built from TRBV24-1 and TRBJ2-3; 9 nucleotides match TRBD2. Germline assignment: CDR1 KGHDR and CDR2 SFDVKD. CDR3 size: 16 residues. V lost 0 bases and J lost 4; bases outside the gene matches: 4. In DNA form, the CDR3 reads TGTGCCACCAGTGATTTGGCTAGCGGGGTTGCAGATACGCAGTATTTT. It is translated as CATSDLASGVADTQYF.

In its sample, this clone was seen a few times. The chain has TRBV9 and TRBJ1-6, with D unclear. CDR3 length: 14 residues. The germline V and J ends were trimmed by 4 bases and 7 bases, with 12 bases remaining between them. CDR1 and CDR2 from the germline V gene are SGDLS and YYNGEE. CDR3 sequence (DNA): TGTGCCAGCAGCTCTAACGTAGAGAATTCACCCCTCCACTTT. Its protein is CASSSNVENSPLHF.

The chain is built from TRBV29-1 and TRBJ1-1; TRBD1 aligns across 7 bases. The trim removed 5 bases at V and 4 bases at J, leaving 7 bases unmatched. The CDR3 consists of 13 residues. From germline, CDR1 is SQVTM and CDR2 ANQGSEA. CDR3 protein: CSVSTGVSTEAFF. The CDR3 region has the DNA TGCAGCGTTAGTACAGGGGTTTCCACTGAAGCTTTCTTT.

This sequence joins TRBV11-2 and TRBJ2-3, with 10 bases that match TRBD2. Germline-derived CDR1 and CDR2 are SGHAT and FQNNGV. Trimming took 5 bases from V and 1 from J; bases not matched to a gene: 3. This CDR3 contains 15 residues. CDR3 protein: CASSAGTSGTDTQYF. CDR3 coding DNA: TGTGCCAGCAGCGCCGGGACTAGCGGCACAGATACGCAGTATTTT. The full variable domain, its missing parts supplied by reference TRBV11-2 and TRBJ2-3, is EAGVAQSPRYKIIEKRQSVAFWCNPISGHATLYWYQQILGQGPKLLIQFQNNGVVDDSQLPKDRFSAERLKGVDSTLKIQPAKLEDSAVYLCASSAGTSGTDTQYFGPGTRLTVL.

The CDR3 DNA follows: TGTGCCAGCAGCTCCGCGACGGGACAGTTCAATGAGCAGTTCTTC. Protein sequence: CASSSATGQFNEQFF. This chain connects TRBV7-3 to TRBJ2-1; TRBD1 matches at 7 bases. The length of the CDR3 is 15 residues. CDR1 and CDR2 (germline): SGHTA, FQGTGA. Trimming cost V 4 bases and J 6 bases; bases outside gene matches: 9.

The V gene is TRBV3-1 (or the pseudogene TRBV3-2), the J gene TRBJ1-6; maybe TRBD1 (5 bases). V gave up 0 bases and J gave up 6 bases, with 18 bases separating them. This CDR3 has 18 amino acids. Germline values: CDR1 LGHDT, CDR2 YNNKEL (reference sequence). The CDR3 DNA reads TGTGCCAGCAGCCAAGATCGTCGGGGGGGGGTAGGTAATTCACCCCTCCACTTT. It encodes CASSQDRRGGVGNSPLHF.

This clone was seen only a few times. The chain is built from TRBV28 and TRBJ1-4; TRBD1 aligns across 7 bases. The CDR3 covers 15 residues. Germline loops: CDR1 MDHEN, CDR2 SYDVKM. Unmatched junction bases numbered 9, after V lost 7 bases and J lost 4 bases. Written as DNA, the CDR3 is TGTGCCAGCACCCCCGGGACAGCTCGTAATGAAAAACTGTTTTTT. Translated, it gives CASTPGTARNEKLFF.

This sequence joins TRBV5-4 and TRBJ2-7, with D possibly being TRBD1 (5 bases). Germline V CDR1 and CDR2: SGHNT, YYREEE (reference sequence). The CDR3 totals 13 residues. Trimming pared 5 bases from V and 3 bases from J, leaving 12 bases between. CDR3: CASSQDRNYEQYF. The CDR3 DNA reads TGTGCCAGCAGTCAAGACAGAAACTACGAGCAGTACTTC.

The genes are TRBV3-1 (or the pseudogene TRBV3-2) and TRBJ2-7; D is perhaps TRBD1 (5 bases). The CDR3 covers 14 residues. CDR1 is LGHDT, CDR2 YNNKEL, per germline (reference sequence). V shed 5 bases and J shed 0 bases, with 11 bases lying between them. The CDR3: CASSLGANSYEQYF. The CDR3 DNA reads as TGTGCCAGCAGCTTAGGGGCGAACTCCTACGAGCAGTACTTC.

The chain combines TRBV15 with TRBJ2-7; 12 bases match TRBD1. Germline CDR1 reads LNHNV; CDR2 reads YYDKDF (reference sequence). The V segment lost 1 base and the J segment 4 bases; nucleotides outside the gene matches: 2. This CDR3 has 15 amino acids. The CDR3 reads CATSRVGQGAYEQYF. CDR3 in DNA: TGTGCCACCAGCAGAGTGGGACAGGGGGCTTACGAGCAGTACTTC.

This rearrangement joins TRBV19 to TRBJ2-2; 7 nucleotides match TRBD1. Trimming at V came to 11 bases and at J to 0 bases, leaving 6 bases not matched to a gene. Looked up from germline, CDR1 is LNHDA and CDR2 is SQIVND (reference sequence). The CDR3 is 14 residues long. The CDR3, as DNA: TGTGCCGCAGGGGGACAGCCGAACACCGGGGAGCTGTTTTTT. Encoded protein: CAAGGQPNTGELFF.

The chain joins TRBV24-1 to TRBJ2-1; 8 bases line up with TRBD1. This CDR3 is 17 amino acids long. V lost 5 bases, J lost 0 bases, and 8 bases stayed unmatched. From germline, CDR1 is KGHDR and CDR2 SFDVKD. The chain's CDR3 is CATSGTGKTNSYNEQFF. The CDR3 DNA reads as TGTGCCACCAGTGGGACAGGGAAGACTAACTCCTACAATGAGCAGTTCTTC.

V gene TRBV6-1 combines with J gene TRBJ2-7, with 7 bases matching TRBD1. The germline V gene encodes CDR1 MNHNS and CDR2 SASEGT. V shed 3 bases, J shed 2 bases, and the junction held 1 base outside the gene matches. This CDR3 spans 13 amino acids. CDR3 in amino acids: CASSETGPYEQYF. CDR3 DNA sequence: TGTGCCAGCAGTGAGACAGGGCCCTACGAGCAGTACTTC.

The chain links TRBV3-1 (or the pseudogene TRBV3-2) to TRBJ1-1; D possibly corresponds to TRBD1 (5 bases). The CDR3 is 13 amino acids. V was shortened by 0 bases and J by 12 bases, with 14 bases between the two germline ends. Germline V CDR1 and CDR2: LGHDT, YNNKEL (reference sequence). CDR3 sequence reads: CASSQDLRGVPFF. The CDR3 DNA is TGTGCCAGCAGCCAAGATCTACGGGGGGTACCTTTCTTT.

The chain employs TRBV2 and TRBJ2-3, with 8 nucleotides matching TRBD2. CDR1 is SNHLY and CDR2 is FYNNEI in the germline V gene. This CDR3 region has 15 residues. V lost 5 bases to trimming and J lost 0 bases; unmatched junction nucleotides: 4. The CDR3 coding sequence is TGTGCCAGCAGTAGCGGGGGACGGAGCACAGATACGCAGTATTTT. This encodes CASSSGGRSTDTQYF.

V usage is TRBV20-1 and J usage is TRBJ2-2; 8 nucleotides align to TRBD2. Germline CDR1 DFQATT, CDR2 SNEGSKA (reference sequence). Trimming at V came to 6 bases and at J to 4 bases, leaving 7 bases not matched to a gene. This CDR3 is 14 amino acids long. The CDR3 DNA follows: TGCAGTGCAAGTAGCGGGAAGGCCACCGGGGAGCTGTTTTTT. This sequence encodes CSASSGKATGELFF.

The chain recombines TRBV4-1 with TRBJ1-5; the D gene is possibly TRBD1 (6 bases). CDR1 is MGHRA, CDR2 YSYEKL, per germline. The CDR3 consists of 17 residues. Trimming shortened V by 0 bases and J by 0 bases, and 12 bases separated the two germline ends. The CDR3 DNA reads TGCGCCAGCAGCCAAGAAGGACAGACACGTAGCAATCAGCCCCAGCATTTT. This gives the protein CASSQEGQTRSNQPQHF.

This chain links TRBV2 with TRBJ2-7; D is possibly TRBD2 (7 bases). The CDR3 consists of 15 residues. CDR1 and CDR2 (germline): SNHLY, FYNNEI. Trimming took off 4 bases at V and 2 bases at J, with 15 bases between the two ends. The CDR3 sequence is CASSGRGGDPYEQYF. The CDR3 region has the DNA TGTGCCAGCAGTGGAAGGGGGGGAGACCCCTACGAGCAGTACTTC.